These 2 T cell receptor beta chains were sequenced from one sample in a study of T-cell memory formation after mild COVID-19. TCRdb itself ran the 5' RACE reads through MiXCR, one entry per CDR3 protein. The sample consists of a few hundred thousand distinct CDR3 sequences, around a quarter of them appearing once. The sequencing input was PBMCs or a T cell subset sorted from them (not recorded which). These receptors all come from an adult woman who had mild COVID-19 (a few samples of this study predate the infection). Cell type and time point are not known.

There are a few counts of this clonotype. The CDR3 DNA sequence: TGTGCCAGCAGGGAGGGGGGTGACGAGCAGTACTTC. This sequence encodes CASREGGDEQYF. The gene calls are TRBV6-5 and TRBJ2-7, with D possibly called TRBD1 or TRBD2 (6 bases each). Germline-derived CDR1 and CDR2 are MNHEY and SVGAGI. V gave up 6 bases and J gave up 5 bases, with 11 bases separating them. The CDR3 extends over 12 amino acids.

This clonotype was found a few times. The genes are TRBV6-6 and TRBJ2-7; D is possibly TRBD1 (5 bases). Germline CDR1 and CDR2: MNHNY and SVGAGI (reference sequence). With 5 bases removed from V and 0 bases from J, the gap between germline ends came to 11 bases. The CDR3 is made up of 14 amino acids. Here the CDR3 DNA reads TGTGCCAGCAGTGAGCAGGGCTACTCCTACGAGCAGTACTTC. It codes for CASSEQGYSYEQYF.